This T cell receptor beta chain was found in a study of CD8+ T cells in alopecia areata (dated by TCRdb to the late 2010s). Regarding the study in general: The treated patients, all with moderate-to-severe alopecia areata, were enrolled in an open-label pilot trial of oral tofacitinib given at 5 to 10 mg twice daily. In both human patients and the C3H/HeJ mouse model, the study applied high-throughput TCRbeta sequencing to look at T cell clonal expansion in alopecia areata. Patients received tofacitinib for 6 to 18 months and were then followed off drug for 6 months to check for delayed response and recurrence. RNA came from the PAXgene miRNA kit for fixed scalp, the miRNeasy kit for PBMCs, and the RNeasy kit for mouse skin. TCRbeta CDR3 regions were amplified by immunoSEQ multiplex PCR with 35 Vbeta forward and 13 Jbeta reverse primers. In treated patients, disease severity was measured using the SALT score, which gives the percentage of scalp surface area affected. In humans, TCRbeta sequencing was performed on scalp tissue and on sorted CD4+ and CD8+ peripheral blood T cells from healthy controls and from patients with patchy or totalis/universalis alopecia areata. Tofacitinib-treated patients had biopsies at baseline and at 4 and 24 weeks of treatment, with a later scalp biopsy in several patients. Scalp clonality was compared among normal scalp (n=4), patchy alopecia areata scalp (n=8), and alopecia totalis/universalis scalp (n=8).

In light of the paper, this sample's time point label describes: less than 25 weeks on oral tofacitinib. Read against the paper, the sample's treatment or condition label means: oral pan-JAK inhibitor, 5-10 mg twice daily. Peripheral blood and lesional scalp punch biopsies were obtained from patients with alopecia areata. PBMCs were separated by density centrifugation and stained for CD3, CD4 and CD8, after which CD4+ and CD8+ T cells were sorted on a FACSAria. Reading the germline V gene gives CDR1 SGHTA and CDR2 FQGNSA. The germline V and J ends show losses of 5 bases and 10 bases respectively, and no gene match explains 6 bases of the junction. CDR3 length: 13 amino acids, cysteine to phenylalanine. Of all the DNA, just the CDR3 is kept, 39 bases in frame from base 1. General findings and caveats noted by the study authors: Tofacitinib significantly decreased scalp clonality and the number of expanded CD8+ clones among the top 100 scalp clones. Resident alphabeta T cells in normal human skin are also sequenced, complicating scalp TCR repertoire analysis, unlike mouse skin dominated by gammadelta T cells. During tofacitinib treatment, many expanded lesional clones stuck around in both scalp and blood, and this persistence may partly explain why relapse happens after treatment is stopped. Because the treated cohort was small and had just a single nonresponder, larger studies are needed to establish links between baseline CD8+ expansion and response. Shared TCR sequences between patients were less evident than in mice, which may be partly attributable to HLA diversity in the patient population. Compared with normal scalp, lesional scalp had higher clonality and more expanded CD8+ clones, particularly in alopecia totalis/universalis, a pattern that suggests antigenic drive.

Library creation used the immunoSEQ multiplex PCR assay. For TCR sequencing, RNA was extracted from every sample and reverse transcribed into cDNA to serve as template. SuperScript III was used for first-strand cDNA synthesis, primed with a 2:1 mix of oligo-dT and random hexamers. Amplification bias was assessed with a synthetic immune receptor repertoire, and residual bias was removed computationally. As for the authors' bioinformatics: Raw reads were preprocessed to remove errors, and CDR3 was defined by IMGT conventions from the conserved cysteine to phenylalanine. Clonality was calculated as 1 minus Shannon entropy normalized by log2 of the number of productive unique TCRs. Scalp TCRbeta sequences were cross-referenced with sorted blood CD4 and CD8 repertoires so that the CD4 or CD8 identity of scalp clones could be inferred. Sourced from immuneACCESS, this table was stored by TCRdb with only in-frame sequences that have V and J called. A share of the clones is absent; for the studies checked, an unresolved V gene accounts for under half, and the remainder has no known explanation. That table supplies the V and J calls and clone size; D and trimming were determined from the DNA. The sample table lists fewer than 200,000 clones, around 60% of them with a count of one. Of the sample, about 12% is held by the ten largest clones.

This clone was picked up a small number of times. No cognate antigen has been identified for it. No much larger clone is present one base from it, and per-base qualities are unavailable. Specimen: CD8+ T cells sorted from blood, collected at week 24, from a patient treated with tofacitinib. The chain links TRBV7-2 with TRBJ2-1, with 9 middle bases fitting TRBD2. This receptor was obtained from a human donor with alopecia areata. The CDR3 region has the sequence CASSGSGGTEQFF. In nucleotide form, the sequence is TGTGCCAGCAGCGGAAGCGGGGGGACCGAGCAGTTCTTC.